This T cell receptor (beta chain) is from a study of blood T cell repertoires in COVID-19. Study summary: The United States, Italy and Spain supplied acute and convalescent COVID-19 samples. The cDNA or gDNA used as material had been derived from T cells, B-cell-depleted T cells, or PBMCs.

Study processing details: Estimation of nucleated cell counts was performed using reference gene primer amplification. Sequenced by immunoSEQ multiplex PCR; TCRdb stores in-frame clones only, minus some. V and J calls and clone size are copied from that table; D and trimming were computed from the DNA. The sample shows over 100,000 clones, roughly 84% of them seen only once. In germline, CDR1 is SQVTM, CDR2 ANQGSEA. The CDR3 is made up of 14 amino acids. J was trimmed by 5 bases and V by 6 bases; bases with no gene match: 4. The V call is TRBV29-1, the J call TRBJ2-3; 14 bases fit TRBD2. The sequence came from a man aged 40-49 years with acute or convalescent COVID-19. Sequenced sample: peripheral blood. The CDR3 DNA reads TGCAGCGTCTCCGGGACTAGCGGGGGAGATACGCAGTATTTT. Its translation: CSVSGTSGGDTQYF.